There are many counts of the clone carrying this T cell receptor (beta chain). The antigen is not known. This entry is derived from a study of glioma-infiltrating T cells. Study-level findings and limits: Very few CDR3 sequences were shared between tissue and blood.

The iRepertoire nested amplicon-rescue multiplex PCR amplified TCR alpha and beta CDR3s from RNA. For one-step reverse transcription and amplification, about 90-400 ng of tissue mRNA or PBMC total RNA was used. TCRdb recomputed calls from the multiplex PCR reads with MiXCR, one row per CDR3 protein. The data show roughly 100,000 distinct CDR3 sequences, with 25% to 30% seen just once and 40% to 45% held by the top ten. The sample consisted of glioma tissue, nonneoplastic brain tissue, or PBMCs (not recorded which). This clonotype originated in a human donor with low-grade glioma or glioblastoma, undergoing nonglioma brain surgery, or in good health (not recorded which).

The chain's CDR3 is CASSEVANSPLHF. DNA of the CDR3: TGTGCCAGCAGTGAAGTGGCAAATTCACCCCTCCACTTT. The rearrangement uses TRBV2 and TRBJ1-6, with unresolved D. V was clipped by 1 base and J by 7 bases, with 5 bases between them. Germline-derived CDR1 and CDR2 are SNHLY and FYNNEI. CDR3 size: 13 residues. The full variable domain, completed using reference TRBV2 and TRBJ1-6, is EPEVTQTPSHQVTQMGQEVILRCVPISNHLYFYWYRQILGQKVEFLVSFYNNEISEKSEIFDDQFSVERPDGSNFTLKIRSTKLEDSAMYFCASSEVANSPLHFGNGTRLTVT.